The 22 T cell receptor beta chains reported below all come from one sample, sequenced in a study of blood T cell repertoires in COVID-19. Generated by immunoSEQ multiplex PCR, the TCRdb table keeps only in-frame clones and is missing some. The top ten hold approximately 6.2% of the sample, which has 95,000 to 110,000 clones, less than 90% seen once. The specimen sequenced was peripheral blood. The receptors stem from a human donor in a cohort sampled during active COVID-19.

The V gene is TRBV4-2, the J gene TRBJ2-2, with 10 bases identical to TRBD2. This CDR3 has 15 residues. Unmatched junction bases numbered 6, after V lost 4 bases and J lost 7 bases. CDR1 LGHNA and CDR2 YNFKEQ come from the germline V gene. CDR3 protein: CASSPGLAIDGELFF. The CDR3 nucleotides read TGTGCCAGCAGCCCGGGACTAGCGATTGACGGGGAGCTGTTTTTT.

The rearrangement uses TRBV5-8 and TRBJ2-6; a weak D match, TRBD1 (6 bases). V lost 8 bases and J lost 7, with 19 bases in between. The germline gives CDR1 SGHTS, CDR2 YDEGEE. The CDR3 has 15 amino acids. DNA for the CDR3: TGTGCCAGAACAGCCTCAGGGGTTAACGCCAACGTCCTGACTTTC. Translated, it gives CARTASGVNANVLTF.

This CDR3 is CASSRDPHSTNEQFF. CDR3 sequence (DNA): TGTGCCAGCAGCCGCGACCCACATAGCACTAATGAGCAGTTCTTC. J is TRBJ2-1 and V is TRBV11-1; D not resolved. This CDR3 is built from 15 residues. V lost 5 bases, J lost 7 bases, and 18 bases lay in between. Per germline, CDR1 SGHAT and CDR2 FQDESV (reference sequence).

The chain employs TRBV28 and TRBJ2-7, with 12 bases lining up with TRBD2. The CDR3 extends over 15 amino acids. From germline, CDR1 is MDHEN and CDR2 SYDVKM. V was pared by 6 bases and J by 3 bases, with 6 bases of the junction left unmatched. The CDR3 DNA reads TGTGCCAGCAGGGAGGGACTAGCGGGCCGCTACGAGCAGTACTTC. Amino acid sequence: CASREGLAGRYEQYF.

This clone was counted a single time. The chain uses TRBV5-4 and TRBJ2-2; no firm D call. Germline V gives CDR1 SGHNT, CDR2 YYREEE (reference sequence). There are 13 residues in the CDR3. V was clipped by 10 bases and J by 1 base, with 11 bases between them. The CDR3, as DNA: TGTGCCTGGGCAGTTAAGAACACCGGGGAGCTGTTTTTT. Protein sequence: CAWAVKNTGELFF.

The chain employs TRBV6-5 and TRBJ1-2; no clear D. V was trimmed by 2 bases and J by 7 bases, leaving 11 bases between them. The CDR3 length is 13 residues. Germline CDR1 MNHEY, CDR2 SVGAGI. CDR3 sequence (DNA): TGTGCCAGCAGTTACGGAGGGTCCATTGGCTACACCTTC. Its translation: CASSYGGSIGYTF.

To note about this clone: One junction end does not reproduce the germline sequence, and a read error may be involved. V and J are TRBV28 and TRBJ2-7, with D possibly being TRBD2 (6 bases). From germline, CDR1 is MDHEN and CDR2 SYDVKM. The CDR3 sequence is 11 residues long. The CDR3 coding sequence is TGTGCCAGCAGTACGAACCGGGACTCCCGGTTC. Amino acid sequence: CASSTNRDSRF.

The chain carries TRBV4-1 and TRBJ2-3; 10 nucleotides line up with TRBD1. Germline V gene sequence: CDR1 MGHRA, CDR2 YSYEKL. The CDR3 length is 17 residues. Trimming removed 0 bases from V and 2 bases from J; junction bases left unmatched: 5. The CDR3 DNA follows: TGCGCCAGCAGCCAAGATATTGGGACAGGGGTCACAGATACGCAGTATTTT. It translates to CASSQDIGTGVTDTQYF.

V gene TRBV28 combines with J gene TRBJ2-3, with 10 bases identical to TRBD2. With 5 bases clipped from V and 3 bases from J, the junction kept 5 bases outside the gene matches. The germline CDR1 and CDR2 sequences are MDHEN and SYDVKM. The CDR3 sequence is 15 residues long. The DNA for the CDR3 is TGTGCCAGCAGTCTAGCGGGGGTTTATACAGATACGCAGTATTTT. Its protein is CASSLAGVYTDTQYF. Looking up the rest from reference TRBV28 and TRBJ2-3 gives the full variable domain: DVKVTQSSRYLVKRTGEKVFLECVQDMDHENMFWYRQDPGLGLRLIYFSYDVKMKEKGDIPEGYSVSREKKERFSLILESASTNQTSMYLCASSLAGVYTDTQYFGPGTRLTVL.

The chain combines TRBV24-1 with TRBJ2-3; 8 bases line up with TRBD1. The junction had 5 bases not matched to a gene; V was cut back by 8 bases and J by 5 bases. Germline assignment: CDR1 KGHDR and CDR2 SFDVKD. The CDR3 runs to 13 residues. The CDR3 DNA reads TGTGCCACCACAACACAGGGGGTAGATACGCAGTATTTT. It yields the protein CATTTQGVDTQYF.

The sample holds a few counts of this clone. The chain uses TRBV5-1 and TRBJ2-5; maybe TRBD1 (6 bases). Trimming left V 3 bases short and J 5 bases short, with 17 bases between. The CDR3 is 15 residues long. CDR1 is SGHRS, CDR2 YFSETQ, per germline. The CDR3 loop reads CASSSNTGSQETQYF. The DNA for the CDR3 is TGCGCCAGCAGCTCCAACACAGGGAGCCAGGAGACCCAGTACTTC.

Only a few counts were recorded for this clone. V and J are TRBV19 and TRBJ1-2; 7 bases match TRBD1. The CDR3 length is 17 residues. J was trimmed by 4 bases and V by 4 bases; bases with no gene match: 15. The germline CDR1 and CDR2 sequences are LNHDA and SQIVND (reference sequence). CDR3 sequence: CASSNGPGGTSGYGYTF. In DNA, the CDR3 is TGTGCCAGTAGTAACGGTCCAGGGGGGACCTCGGGCTATGGCTACACCTTC.

The rearrangement joins TRBV29-1 to TRBJ2-6, with 7 bases aligning to TRBD2. In germline, CDR1 is SQVTM, CDR2 ANQGSEA. There are 17 residues in the CDR3. Unmatched junction bases numbered 8, after V lost 0 bases and J lost 3 bases. CDR3 residues: CSVEDWGGSGGANVLTF. CDR3 nucleotide sequence: TGCAGCGTTGAAGATTGGGGAGGGTCTGGTGGGGCCAACGTCCTGACTTTC.

The chain links TRBV9 to TRBJ2-3; TRBD2 is a possible D gene (5 bases). V gave up 0 bases and J gave up 0 bases, with 8 bases separating them. The CDR3 consists of 15 residues. Germline V lookup: CDR1 SGDLS, CDR2 YYNGEE. The CDR3 spells CASSVAQRSTDTQYF. The CDR3 region has the DNA TGTGCCAGCAGCGTAGCCCAGCGGAGCACAGATACGCAGTATTTT.

The rearrangement uses TRBV5-1 and TRBJ2-3, with TRBD1 matching over 7 bases. The V gene end was trimmed by 4 bases and the J gene end by 2 bases; junction bases not matched to a gene: 7. This CDR3 is built from 15 residues. Germline CDR1 and CDR2: SGHRS and YFSETQ. CDR3 loop: CASSTADRATDTQYF. CDR3 DNA sequence: TGCGCCAGCAGCACAGCCGACAGGGCCACAGATACGCAGTATTTT.

In its sample, this clone was seen once. The CDR3 sequence is CASRTSGEQFF. The CDR3 nucleotides read TGTGCCAGCAGGACTAGCGGTGAGCAGTTCTTC. This chain links TRBV6-5 with TRBJ2-1; TRBD2 aligns across 9 bases. V lost 6 bases, J lost 9 bases, and 0 bases stayed unmatched. CDR1 and CDR2 from the germline V gene are MNHEY and SVGAGI. The CDR3 sequence is 11 residues long.

This chain uses TRBV28 with TRBJ1-6; no firm D call. The CDR3 runs to 14 residues. Germline V gives CDR1 MDHEN, CDR2 SYDVKM. V lost 5 bases and J 11 bases, leaving 16 bases between the germline ends. The CDR3 sequence: CASSMGLGDPPLHF. The CDR3 bases are TGTGCCAGCAGTATGGGCCTGGGAGATCCACCCCTCCACTTT.

The chain joins TRBV19 to TRBJ2-3; TRBD2 matches at 12 bases. CDR1 and CDR2 from the germline V gene are LNHDA and SQIVND (reference sequence). The CDR3 runs 16 residues. The V segment lost 4 bases and the J segment 2 bases; nucleotides outside the gene matches: 4. As DNA, the CDR3 is TGTGCCAGTAGTAAAGGACTAGCGGGACCCACAGATACGCAGTATTTT. Translated, it gives CASSKGLAGPTDTQYF.

This clone has only a few counts. V gene TRBV28 combines with J gene TRBJ1-5; tentatively, D is TRBD1 (5 bases). V lost 6 bases to trimming and J lost 0 bases, with 21 bases between them. Germline V CDR1 and CDR2: MDHEN, SYDVKM. The CDR3 covers 18 residues. CDR3 DNA sequence: TGTGCCAGCAGAACGGCTTATAACGTAGGGGATAGCAATCAGCCCCAGCATTTT. Translated, it gives CASRTAYNVGDSNQPQHF.

The chain employs TRBV9 and TRBJ2-1; 7 bases line up with TRBD2. V lost 6 bases and J lost 5; bases outside the gene matches: 14. Germline V lookup: CDR1 SGDLS, CDR2 YYNGEE. There are 16 residues in the CDR3. The CDR3 nucleotides read TGTGCCAGCACCCGGATCCTTTCGGGGGGTCACAATGAGCAGTTCTTC. Translating gives CASTRILSGGHNEQFF.

This sequence joins TRBV28 and TRBJ2-2, with 7 bases fitting TRBD1. The trim removed 5 bases at V and 4 bases at J, leaving 13 bases unmatched. This CDR3 has 17 amino acids. Germline V gives CDR1 MDHEN, CDR2 SYDVKM. CDR3 amino acids: CASSPLGQGVGTGELFF. The CDR3 nucleotides are TGTGCCAGCAGTCCCCTTGGGCAGGGGGTTGGCACCGGGGAGCTGTTTTTT.

This sequence joins TRBV4-1 and TRBJ2-5, with TRBD1 matching 9 bases. Trimming at V came to 4 bases and at J to 5 bases, leaving 14 bases not matched to a gene. Looked up from germline, CDR1 is MGHRA and CDR2 is YSYEKL. This CDR3 comprises 17 residues. CDR3 nucleotides: TGCGCCAGCAGCCTTATGGCTAGGAACAGGGGGCGCGAGACCCAGTACTTC. It translates to CASSLMARNRGRETQYF.